One sample yielded the 25 T cell receptor beta chains listed below, sequenced in a study of blood T cell repertoires in COVID-19. Produced via immunoSEQ multiplex PCR; TCRdb's table is partial and in-frame only. The sample consists of approximately 240,000 clones, approximately 86% of them appearing once. Sequenced material: PBMCs or T cells enriched from blood (not recorded which). These receptors were obtained from a woman in her 30s with acute COVID-19.

The rearrangement links TRBV28 to TRBJ1-2, with a tentative D call TRBD1 (5 bases). The V gene lost 4 bases and the J gene lost 4 bases, with 16 bases spanning the gap. The germline V gene has CDR1 MDHEN and CDR2 SYDVKM. This CDR3 comprises 15 residues. CDR3 residues: CASSSLGQDIYGYTF. CDR3 DNA sequence: TGTGCCAGCAGTTCCCTAGGCCAGGACATCTATGGCTACACCTTC.

The chain uses TRBV2 and TRBJ2-3, with D tentatively TRBD2 (6 bases). The CDR3 has 15 residues. The V end was cut by 6 bases, the J end by 5 bases, with 18 bases between. From germline, CDR1 is SNHLY and CDR2 FYNNEI. The CDR3 protein is CASSLWRGRGDTQYF. As DNA, the CDR3 is TGTGCCAGCAGCTTGTGGCGGGGTCGAGGAGATACGCAGTATTTT.

The genes are TRBV29-1 and TRBJ2-1, with D tentatively TRBD1 (6 bases). The V gene's germline CDR1 is SQVTM and CDR2 ANQGSEA. CDR3 size: 11 residues. V lost 7 bases and J lost 6, with 10 bases in between. The CDR3: CSGKQGNEQFF. CDR3 coding DNA: TGCAGCGGAAAACAGGGCAATGAGCAGTTCTTC.

The V call is TRBV7-3, the J call TRBJ2-5, with 11 bases matching TRBD2. The V gene end was trimmed by 4 bases and the J gene end by 4 bases; junction bases not matched to a gene: 5. Germline CDR1 reads SGHTA; CDR2 reads FQGTGA. The CDR3 is made up of 15 amino acids. The CDR3 loop reads CASSSTGTSGETQYF. The CDR3 nucleotides are TGTGCCAGCAGCTCAACCGGGACTAGCGGAGAGACCCAGTACTTC.

The V gene is TRBV27, the J gene TRBJ2-3; 8 bases fit TRBD2. The ends lost 0 bases at V and 5 bases at J; junction bases unmatched: 7. CDR1 and CDR2 from the germline V gene are MNHEY and SMNVEV (reference sequence). The CDR3 has 16 residues. CDR3 in amino acids: CASSLSRGGRIDTQYF. CDR3 sequence (DNA): TGTGCCAGCAGTTTATCACGCGGCGGGAGGATAGATACGCAGTATTTT.

J is TRBJ1-4 and V is TRBV6-1; maybe TRBD1 (5 bases). This CDR3 has 18 residues. The V end was cut by 0 bases, the J end by 4 bases, with 18 bases between. Per the germline V gene, CDR1 is MNHNS and CDR2 is SASEGT. The CDR3 here is CASSEAGWGPRGNEKLFF. The CDR3 DNA follows: TGTGCCAGCAGTGAAGCTGGGTGGGGCCCGCGTGGTAATGAAAAACTGTTTTTT.

The genes are TRBV7-9 and TRBJ1-4, with TRBD1 identical over 8 bases. The CDR3 is 14 residues long. V was clipped by 5 bases and J by 7 bases; unmatched bases: 6. CDR1 SEHNR and CDR2 FQNEAQ come from the germline V gene (reference sequence). CDR3 sequence (DNA): TGTGCCAGCAGCCTCAGGGGGCTTGGTGAAAAACTGTTTTTT. Protein: CASSLRGLGEKLFF.

The V and J genes are TRBV14 and TRBJ2-3; TRBD1 is a possible D gene (5 bases). Trimming shortened V by 1 base and J by 5 bases, and 10 bases separated the two germline ends. The germline CDR1 and CDR2 sequences are SGHDN and FVKESK. This CDR3 is 14 amino acids long. CDR3 nucleotides: TGTGCCAGCAGCCAAGCTTGGGGCCGAGATACGCAGTATTTT. Translated: CASSQAWGRDTQYF.

V is TRBV4-1 and J is TRBJ1-3; D is ambiguous. The CDR3 has 17 amino acids. Germline V gene lookup returns CDR1 MGHRA and CDR2 YSYEKL. Trimming cost V 3 bases and J 0 bases, with 15 bases left between them. The DNA of the CDR3 is TGCGCCAGCAGCCAGACCCCGGGATTTAACTCTGGAAACACCATATATTTT. It translates to CASSQTPGFNSGNTIYF.

This clone was seen a few times. The chain carries TRBV7-9 and TRBJ1-1; possible D gene TRBD1, 5 bases. The CDR3 is 14 residues long. The V end lost 5 bases, the J end lost 2 bases, and 12 bases lay between the germline ends. CDR1 is SEHNR and CDR2 is FQNEAQ in the germline V gene (reference sequence). CDR3 region: CASSPRQGNTEAFF. CDR3 bases: TGTGCCAGCAGCCCCCGCCAGGGTAACACTGAAGCTTTCTTT.

The chain joins TRBV19 to TRBJ2-3; 14 nucleotides align to TRBD2. This CDR3 contains 16 residues. The germline CDR1 and CDR2 sequences are LNHDA and SQIVND (reference sequence). With V trimmed by 5 bases and J by 2 bases, 3 bases remained unmatched. The CDR3: CASSAGLAGDTDTQYF. The CDR3 DNA reads TGTGCCAGTAGTGCGGGACTAGCGGGGGACACAGATACGCAGTATTTT.

The chain combines TRBV19 with TRBJ1-2; TRBD1 is a possible D gene (6 bases). Trimming removed 3 bases from V and 6 bases from J, with 11 bases in between. From germline, CDR1 is LNHDA and CDR2 SQIVND (reference sequence). This CDR3 spans 13 amino acids. Here the CDR3 DNA reads TGTGCCAGTAGTATGGGCAGGGGAAATGGCTACACCTTC. Its translation is CASSMGRGNGYTF.

This chain joins TRBV2 and TRBJ1-1; 10 bases are a match to TRBD1. The CDR3 has 14 residues. Germline-derived CDR1 and CDR2 are SNHLY and FYNNEI. With 6 bases clipped from V and 7 bases from J, the junction kept 8 bases outside the gene matches. This CDR3 is CASRRGQGRSEAFF. CDR3 nucleotide sequence: TGTGCCAGCAGGAGGGGACAGGGGCGAAGTGAAGCTTTCTTT.

V usage is TRBV5-6 and J usage is TRBJ1-5; D call uncertain. Germline V gene sequence: CDR1 SGHDT, CDR2 YYEEEE. Trimming pared 4 bases from V and 2 bases from J, leaving 10 bases between. This CDR3 spans 14 amino acids. CDR3 bases: TGTGCCAGCAGCCTTTACACCCGCAATCAGCCCCAGCATTTT. Its protein is CASSLYTRNQPQHF.

This chain joins TRBV5-1 and TRBJ2-7; possible D gene TRBD2, 5 bases. Germline V gene data show CDR1 as SGHRS and CDR2 as YFSETQ. The CDR3 loop spans 15 amino acids. V was shortened by 0 bases and J by 6 bases, with 16 bases between the two germline ends. The CDR3 sequence: CASSLGGKMKLEQYF. In nucleotides, the CDR3 is TGCGCCAGCAGCTTGGGAGGGAAAATGAAACTCGAGCAGTACTTC.

With regard to this clone: One end of the junction does not line up with germline, which may come from a read error. J is TRBJ2-5 and V is TRBV7-7; possible D gene TRBD1, 6 bases. The CDR3 has 13 residues. Germline CDR1 SSHAT, CDR2 FNYEAQ (reference sequence). CDR3 amino acids: CASSPNQGETQYF. The CDR3 nucleotides read TGTGCTAGCAGCCCCAATCAGGGGGAGACCCAGTACTTC.

The V call is TRBV6-2 or TRBV6-3, the J call TRBJ1-1; 9 bases are a match to TRBD1. V lost 2 bases to trimming and J lost 5 bases; unmatched junction nucleotides: 12. Germline CDR1 and CDR2: MNHEY and SVGEGT. This CDR3 spans 17 amino acids. CDR3 protein: CASSYAPGTGTGTEAFF. In DNA form, the CDR3 reads TGTGCCAGCAGTTACGCCCCCGGGACAGGGACAGGTACTGAAGCTTTCTTT.

This clone was seen more than once but under ten times. The V call is TRBV30, the J call TRBJ1-2; 9 nucleotides line up with TRBD1. Trimming at V came to 1 base and at J to 4 bases, leaving 7 bases not matched to a gene. Germline lookup yields CDR1 GTSNPN and CDR2 SVGIG (reference sequence). The CDR3 is 15 residues long. The CDR3 sequence: CAWSGDLQGAYGYTF. The CDR3, as DNA: TGTGCCTGGAGTGGAGACCTACAGGGGGCCTATGGCTACACCTTC.

This clone has a single count. The chain combines TRBV3-1 (or the pseudogene TRBV3-2) with TRBJ2-4, with 7 bases lining up with TRBD1. Trimming cost V 0 bases and J 5 bases; bases outside gene matches: 4. CDR3 size: 15 residues. From germline, CDR1 is LGHDT and CDR2 YNNKEL (reference sequence). Written as DNA, the CDR3 is TGTGCCAGCAGCCAAGAGTCAGGGGGAGAAAACATTCAGTACTTC. It codes for CASSQESGGENIQYF.

This chain uses TRBV5-5 with TRBJ2-1; 13 bases map to TRBD2. In germline, CDR1 is SGHKS, CDR2 YYEKEE (reference sequence). The CDR3 totals 15 residues. The V segment lost 0 bases and the J segment 10 bases; nucleotides outside the gene matches: 4. CDR3 residues: CASSLVGLAGAEQFF. The CDR3 DNA reads TGTGCCAGCAGCTTGGTAGGACTAGCGGGAGCAGAGCAGTTCTTC.

This rearrangement joins TRBV2 to TRBJ2-4; possibly TRBD2 for D (6 bases). Trimming took off 10 bases at V and 9 bases at J, with 19 bases between the two ends. CDR3 length: 13 residues. Germline CDR1 SNHLY, CDR2 FYNNEI. The CDR3 loop reads CATSLGGQVIQYF. The CDR3 coding sequence is TGTGCCACCTCACTGGGGGGTCAGGTCATTCAGTACTTC.

This clone has only a few counts. This chain links TRBV27 with TRBJ1-1, with D tentatively TRBD1 (6 bases). V was shortened by 6 bases and J by 0 bases, with 11 bases between the two germline ends. This CDR3 comprises 14 residues. Germline V gene lookup returns CDR1 MNHEY and CDR2 SMNVEV (reference sequence). CDR3 in amino acids: CASRYAGVNTEAFF. The CDR3, as DNA: TGTGCCAGCAGATACGCAGGGGTGAACACTGAAGCTTTCTTT.

The chain employs TRBV5-1 and TRBJ2-7; D is unclear. Germline CDR1 is SGHRS and CDR2 is YFSETQ. The V end was cut by 2 bases, the J end by 1 base, with 13 bases between. The CDR3 totals 15 residues. CDR3 sequence reads: CASSFSFTESYEQYF. The CDR3 coding sequence is TGCGCCAGCAGCTTCTCTTTTACGGAGTCCTACGAGCAGTACTTC.

This clone appeared a single time. Mismatch with germline at one junction end may stem from a read error. The chain couples TRBV10-3 to TRBJ1-5; possibly TRBD1 for D (6 bases). Germline-derived CDR1 and CDR2 are ENHRY and SYGVKD. The CDR3 consists of 13 residues. The CDR3 DNA sequence: TGTGCCATTAGTGGGGGCAGCAATCAGCCCCAGCATTTT. This gives the protein CAISGGSNQPQHF.

The chain is built from TRBV7-9 and TRBJ2-1; unclear D gene. CDR1 is SEHNR, CDR2 FQNEAQ, per germline (reference sequence). The V end was cut by 5 bases, the J end by 4 bases, with 18 bases between. This CDR3 has 16 amino acids. The CDR3 here is CASSPPGVQRYNEQFF. CDR3 sequence (DNA): TGTGCCAGCAGCCCCCCCGGCGTCCAGCGTTACAATGAGCAGTTCTTC.